Sequencing of this T cell receptor (beta chain) was carried out in a study of blood T cell repertoires in COVID-19. At the level of the study: From T cells, B-cell-depleted T cells, or PBMCs came the material, which was cDNA or gDNA.

Data came from immunoSEQ multiplex PCR; TCRdb stores just in-frame clones and leaves some out. The data contain approximately 490,000 clones, around 87% of them seen just once; the ten biggest clones take up about 0.7%. V was cut by 4 bases and J by 5 bases, with 12 bases left in between. CDR1 MNHNS and CDR2 SASEGT come from the germline V gene. The CDR3 totals 14 residues. The sample consisted of PBMCs or T cells enriched from blood (not recorded which). This TCR was sampled from a woman under 30 who had recovered from COVID-19. The J gene is TRBJ2-1, the V gene TRBV6-1; D is perhaps TRBD2 (6 bases). In DNA, the CDR3 is TGTGCCAGCAGTGTTACTAGCTACGACAATGAGCAGTTCTTC. This codes for CASSVTSYDNEQFF.